This T cell receptor beta chain comes out of a study of CD4 T cells in lung cancer (dated by TCRdb to about 2019). Background for the entire study: The study screened blood T cells of NSCLC patients for responses to candidate mutation-encoded neoepitopes and isolated neoantigen-specific CD4+ T-cell clones and TCRs. The frequency of neoantigen-specific clonotypes in tumor resections, non-adjacent lung and cultured T-cell products was followed using TCRB deep sequencing. Aged 60 to 69 when blood was donated, the resected patients, most of whom were former smokers, had either lung adenocarcinoma or squamous cell carcinoma. Before blood donation, patients had received treatments including platinum chemotherapy, and some received nivolumab or pembrolizumab.

The CDR3 spans 13 residues, from the cysteine through the phenylalanine. Kept here is only the CDR3 DNA, which spans 39 bases and is read in frame from base 1. Reading the germline V gene (reference sequence) gives CDR1 SEHNR and CDR2 FQNEAQ. Paper-wide results and their limitations: Rather than memory responses to the cancer, some blood-derived responses might reflect cross-reactivity or in vitro priming of naive T cells.

Tumor-infiltrating lymphocyte cultures were grown from 6-12 tumor fragments for around 33 days in high-dose IL2 (around 5,500 U/mL). Comment on this clone: This clone's antigen is unknown. A read error may explain this, as a much larger clone is one base away.

Libraries were prepared through the immunoSEQ multiplex PCR assay. Qiagen DNeasy or QIAamp micro DNA kits were used to isolate DNA, and the Adaptive Biotechnology human TCRB sequencing kit was used to sequence TCRB. TCRB libraries were sequenced on an Illumina MiSeq. Turning to the authors' computational methods: The kit provider's software was used to analyze TCRB sequence data, and Fisher's exact test was applied to assess tumor enrichment of clonotype templates. This immuneACCESS table, as held by TCRdb, lists in-frame sequences with V and J called but not all clones. Of the missing ones, under half trace to an unresolved V gene in checked studies; the others have no known cause. V and J calls plus clone size are reproduced from that table; the DNA served to infer D and trimming. For this sample there are over 950 clones; around 58% appear just once. The top ten clones comprise about 72% of the sample.

The source material was cultured cells derived from lung. The receptor chain draws on TRBV7-9 and TRBJ2-7; TRBD2 could be the D gene, as 7 bases match. The receptor comes from a woman aged 60 to 75 with non-small cell lung cancer. The CDR3 protein: CASSQTRGAPRNF. The DNA sequence reads TGCGCCAGCAGCCAGACACGGGGGGCCCCCAGGAACTTC.